A single T cell receptor (beta chain) is shown here with its context. Its antigen is still unknown. CDR1 is SGHVS and CDR2 is FQNEAQ in the germline V gene. The CDR3 loop spans 18 amino acids. The junction had 14 bases not matched to a gene; V was cut back by 2 bases and J by 4 bases. This entry belongs to a study of graft-versus-host responses after intestinal transplantation. Study-wide points: Allograft graft-versus-host to host-versus-graft clonal ratios ran high in patients with graft-donor T cell macrochimerism.

Produced via immunoSEQ multiplex PCR; TCRdb's table is partial and in-frame only. The sample consists of around 100,000 clones, around 91% of them appearing once. This sequence was found in a human donor who was the organ donor for an intestinal transplant. The chain links TRBV7-8 to TRBJ1-2, with TRBD1 matching over 9 bases. This specimen was unstimulated CD4+ T cells sorted from spleen or lymph node cells, taken before transplant. The CDR3 DNA reads as TGTGCCAGCAGCTTAAGGGGGACAGGGCCCCCGATTGGCTATGGCTACACCTTC. Amino acid sequence: CASSLRGTGPPIGYGYTF.